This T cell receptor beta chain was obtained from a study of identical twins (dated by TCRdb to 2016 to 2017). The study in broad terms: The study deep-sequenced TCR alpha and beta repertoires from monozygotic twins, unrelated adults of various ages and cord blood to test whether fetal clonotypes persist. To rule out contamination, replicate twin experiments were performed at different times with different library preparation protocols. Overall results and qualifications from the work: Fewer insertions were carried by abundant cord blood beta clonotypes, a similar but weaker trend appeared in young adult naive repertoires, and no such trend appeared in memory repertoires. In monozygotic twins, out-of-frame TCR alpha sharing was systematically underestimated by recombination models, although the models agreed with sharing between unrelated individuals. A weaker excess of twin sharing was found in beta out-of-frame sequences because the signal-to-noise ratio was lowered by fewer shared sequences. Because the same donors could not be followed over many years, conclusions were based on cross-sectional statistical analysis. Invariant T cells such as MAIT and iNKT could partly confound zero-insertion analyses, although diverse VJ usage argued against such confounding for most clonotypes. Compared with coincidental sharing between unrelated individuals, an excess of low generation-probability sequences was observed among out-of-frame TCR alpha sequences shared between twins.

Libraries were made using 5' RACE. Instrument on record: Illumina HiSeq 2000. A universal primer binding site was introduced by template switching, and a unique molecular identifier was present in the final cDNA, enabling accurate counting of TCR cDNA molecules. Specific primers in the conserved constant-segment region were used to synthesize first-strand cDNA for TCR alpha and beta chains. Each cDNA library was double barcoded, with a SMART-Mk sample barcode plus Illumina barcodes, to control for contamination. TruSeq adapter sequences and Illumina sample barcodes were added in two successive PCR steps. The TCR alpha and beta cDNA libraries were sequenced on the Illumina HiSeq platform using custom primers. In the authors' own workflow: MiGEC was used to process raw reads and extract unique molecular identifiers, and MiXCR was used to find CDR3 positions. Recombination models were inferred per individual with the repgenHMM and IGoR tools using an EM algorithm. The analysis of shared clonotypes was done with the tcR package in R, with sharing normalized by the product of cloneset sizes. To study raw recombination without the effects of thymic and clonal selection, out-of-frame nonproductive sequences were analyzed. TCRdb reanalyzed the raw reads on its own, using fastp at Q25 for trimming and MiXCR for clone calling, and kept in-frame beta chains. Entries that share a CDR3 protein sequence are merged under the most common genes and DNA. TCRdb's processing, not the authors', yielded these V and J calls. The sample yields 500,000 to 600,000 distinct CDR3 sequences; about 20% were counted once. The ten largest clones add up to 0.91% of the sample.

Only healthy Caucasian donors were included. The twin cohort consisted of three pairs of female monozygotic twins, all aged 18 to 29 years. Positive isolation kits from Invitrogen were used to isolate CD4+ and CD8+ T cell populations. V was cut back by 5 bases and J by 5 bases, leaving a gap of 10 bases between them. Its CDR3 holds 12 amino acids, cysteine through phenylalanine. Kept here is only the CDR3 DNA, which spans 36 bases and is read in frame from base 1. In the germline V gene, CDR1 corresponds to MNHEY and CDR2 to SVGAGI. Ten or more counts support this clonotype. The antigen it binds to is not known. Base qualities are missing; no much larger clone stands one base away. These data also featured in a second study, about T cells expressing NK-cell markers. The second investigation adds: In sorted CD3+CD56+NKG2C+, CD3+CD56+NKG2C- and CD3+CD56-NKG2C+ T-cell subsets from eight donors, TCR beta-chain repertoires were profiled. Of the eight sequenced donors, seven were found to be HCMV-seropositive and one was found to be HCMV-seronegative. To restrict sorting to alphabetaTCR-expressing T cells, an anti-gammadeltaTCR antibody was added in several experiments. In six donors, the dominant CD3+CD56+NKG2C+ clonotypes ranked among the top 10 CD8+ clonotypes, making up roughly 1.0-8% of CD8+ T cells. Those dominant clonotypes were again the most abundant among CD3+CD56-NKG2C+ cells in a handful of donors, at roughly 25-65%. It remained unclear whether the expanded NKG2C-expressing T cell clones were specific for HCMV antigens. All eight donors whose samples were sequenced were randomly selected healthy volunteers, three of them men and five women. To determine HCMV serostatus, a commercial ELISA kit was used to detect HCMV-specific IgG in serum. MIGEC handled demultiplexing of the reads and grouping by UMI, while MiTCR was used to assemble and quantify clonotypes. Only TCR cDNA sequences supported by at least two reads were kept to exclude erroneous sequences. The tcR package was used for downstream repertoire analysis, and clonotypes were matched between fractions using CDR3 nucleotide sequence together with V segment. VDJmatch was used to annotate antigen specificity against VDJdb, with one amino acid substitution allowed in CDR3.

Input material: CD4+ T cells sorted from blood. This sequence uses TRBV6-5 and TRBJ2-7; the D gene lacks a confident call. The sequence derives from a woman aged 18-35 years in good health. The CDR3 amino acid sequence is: CASSTTRHEQYF. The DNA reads TGTGCCAGCAGTACCACGAGGCACGAGCAGTACTTC.